A selection of T cell receptor beta chains follows, all from one sample in a study of cytomegalovirus exposure and HLA in healthy donors. The assay was immunoSEQ multiplex PCR, and TCRdb's table has in-frame clones only and misses some. Counted here are over 200,000 clones, about 92% occurring once; the ten biggest clones make up just over 3%. Material: PBMCs. These receptors were taken from a woman in her twenties or thirties in good health and CMV-seronegative. Each CDR3 is given with its conserved first and last residue. D genes are given only for firm matches. Clone size appears in some rows only: once, few, many, or a class for an expanded clone.

clone_size,v_call,j_call,d_call,cdr3_nt,cdr3_aa
NA,TRBV20-1,TRBJ2-7,TRBD1,TGCAGTCCGGGACAGATCTACGAGCAGTACTTC,CSPGQIYEQYF
NA,TRBV11-2,TRBJ2-7,TRBD2,TGTGCCAGCAGCACCCACGGGAGGTGGGAGCAGTACTTC,CASSTHGRWEQYF
once,TRBV6-5,TRBJ1-1,TRBD1,TGTGCCAGCAGTTACGACAGGGTATGGGGGGACACTGAAGCTTTCTTT,CASSYDRVWGDTEAFF
large,TRBV25-1,TRBJ2-7,NA,TGTGCCAGCAGTGAACAGGGAGATTATAATCAGCAGTACTTC,CASSEQGDYNQQYF
NA,TRBV28,TRBJ2-7,NA,TGTGCCAGCAGTTCGAGCTACGAGCAGTACTTC,CASSSSYEQYF
NA,TRBV9,TRBJ1-1,NA,TGTGCCAGCAGCGTAGATAGTCGGGGGATGAACACTGAAGCTTTCTTT,CASSVDSRGMNTEAFF
NA,TRBV28,TRBJ1-2,TRBD1,TGTGCCAGCAGTTTTAGGACAGGGGGCGCAAAGGCGGGCTACACCTTC,CASSFRTGGAKAGYTF
NA,TRBV9,TRBJ2-3,NA,TGTGCCAGCAGCGCCCTGGGGGGTGGCACAGATACGCAGTATTTT,CASSALGGGTDTQYF
NA,TRBV6-5,TRBJ1-2,NA,TGTGCCAGCAGCTACCGTAGGGGGAACTATGGCTACACCTTC,CASSYRRGNYGYTF
few,TRBV28,TRBJ1-3,NA,TGTGCCAGCAGACCTCGACAGTCCTCTGGAAACACCATATATTTT,CASRPRQSSGNTIYF
NA,TRBV11-2,TRBJ2-7,NA,TGTGCCAGCAGCTTAGGTTTGGGTCCCTACGAGCAGTACTTC,CASSLGLGPYEQYF
NA,TRBV9,TRBJ2-1,NA,TGTGCCAGCAGCGTAGATGGCCGGTCGAATGAGCAGTTCTTC,CASSVDGRSNEQFF
few,TRBV4-1,TRBJ2-5,NA,TGCGCCAGCAGCCCCCCTGGGCAAGGAGAGACCCAGTACTTC,CASSPPGQGETQYF
NA,TRBV11-2,TRBJ2-3,NA,TGTGCCAGCAGCTCAGGGCAGGGGAGCACAGATACGCAGTATTTT,CASSSGQGSTDTQYF
NA,TRBV6-6,TRBJ2-7,NA,TGTGCCAGCAGTTACTCGGGGAGGACCCCCTACGAGCAGTACTTC,CASSYSGRTPYEQYF
NA,TRBV5-1,TRBJ2-7,TRBD1,TGCGCCAGCAGCTCTGGCGGACAGGGGGCTTACGAGCAGTACTTC,CASSSGGQGAYEQYF
NA,TRBV10-3,TRBJ2-2,TRBD2,TGTGCCATCAGACCGGGACTAGCGGGAGCTGGAGACACCGGGGAGCTGTTTTTT,CAIRPGLAGAGDTGELFF
NA,TRBV7-6,TRBJ2-7,NA,TGTGCCAGCAGCTTGAACCACTACGAGCAGTACTTC,CASSLNHYEQYF
few,TRBV5-1,TRBJ2-1,NA,TGCGCCAGCAGCTTATCCGGGGGTAGTGGCCCCTACAATGAGCAGTTCTTC,CASSLSGGSGPYNEQFF
NA,TRBV7-8,TRBJ2-7,NA,TGTGCCAGCAGCCTGCTGGTGCAGGTAGACTACGAGCAGTACTTC,CASSLLVQVDYEQYF
NA,TRBV6-6,TRBJ2-2,NA,TGTGCCAGCAGTTACGTTGCGGTTTCGAACACCGGGGAGCTGTTTTTT,CASSYVAVSNTGELFF
NA,TRBV27,TRBJ1-2,TRBD1,TGTGCCAGCAGTTTGACAGGGGGAAGGAATGGCTACACCTTC,CASSLTGGRNGYTF
NA,TRBV28,TRBJ2-7,NA,TGTGCCAGCAGTTCTTTGTTCTACGAGCAGTACTTC,CASSSLFYEQYF
NA,TRBV7-3,TRBJ2-1,TRBD2,TGTGCCAGCAGCTTAAGGGGAATGGCGGGAGGGCCGAACAATGAGCAGTTCTTC,CASSLRGMAGGPNNEQFF
few,TRBV4-3,TRBJ2-3,NA,TGCGCCAGCAGCCAAGCCGGGGGTGGGGGGGCCCGCACAGATACGCAGTATTTT,CASSQAGGGGARTDTQYF
NA,TRBV7-8,TRBJ2-3,TRBD2,TGTGCCAGCAGCTTAGTAGAGGGGGGACTAGCGGGAGTGGGAACAGATACGCAGTATTTT,CASSLVEGGLAGVGTDTQYF
NA,TRBV2,TRBJ1-4,NA,TGTGCCAGCAGTGAGTGGGTAGGGAAAAATGAAAAACTGTTTTTT,CASSEWVGKNEKLFF
NA,TRBV5-4,TRBJ1-4,TRBD1,TGTGCCAGCAGCACAGGGGGTGAAAAACTGTTTTTT,CASSTGGEKLFF
NA,TRBV5-6,TRBJ2-5,TRBD1,TGTGCCAGCAGCCCCGGGACAGGGGGCCCAGCACAAGAGACCCAGTACTTC,CASSPGTGGPAQETQYF
NA,TRBV4-1,TRBJ2-3,TRBD2,TGCGCCAGCAGCCAAGATTTCGGACTAGCGGGAGGTTCAGATACGCAGTATTTT,CASSQDFGLAGGSDTQYF
NA,TRBV7-8,TRBJ2-3,TRBD2,TGTGCCAGCCGCCGAACTAGCGCAGATACGCAGTATTTT,CASRRTSADTQYF